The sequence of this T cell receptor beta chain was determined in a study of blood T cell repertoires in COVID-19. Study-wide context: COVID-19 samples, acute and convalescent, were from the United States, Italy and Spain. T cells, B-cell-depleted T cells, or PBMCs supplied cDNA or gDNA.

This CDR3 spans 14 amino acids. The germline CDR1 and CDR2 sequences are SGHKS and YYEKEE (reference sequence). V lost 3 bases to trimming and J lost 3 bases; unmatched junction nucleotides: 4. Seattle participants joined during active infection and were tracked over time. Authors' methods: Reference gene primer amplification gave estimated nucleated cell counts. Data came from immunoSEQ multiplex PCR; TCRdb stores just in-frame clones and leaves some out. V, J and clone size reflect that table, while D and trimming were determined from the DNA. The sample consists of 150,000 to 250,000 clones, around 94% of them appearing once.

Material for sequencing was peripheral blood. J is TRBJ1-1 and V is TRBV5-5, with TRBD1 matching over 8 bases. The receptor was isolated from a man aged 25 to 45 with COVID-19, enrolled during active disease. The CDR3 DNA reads TGTGCCAGCAGCTCAGGACAGGGCCACACTGAAGCTTTCTTT. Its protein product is CASSSGQGHTEAFF.